This record looks at one T cell receptor (beta chain) sequence and its context. The method was immunoSEQ multiplex PCR; TCRdb's version includes in-frame clones alone and lacks a portion of them. The sample lists approximately 160,000 clones, around 84% occurring once. This sample was taken from a study of blood T cell repertoires in COVID-19. This CDR3 is built from 15 residues. Between the trimmed V and J ends, which lost 6 bases and 7 bases, there was a span of 21 bases. Germline CDR1 reads MNHEY; CDR2 reads SVGAGI. This receptor was taken from a man aged 40-49 years who had recovered from COVID-19. This rearrangement joins TRBV6-5 to TRBJ1-1; weak D call: TRBD1 (5 bases). Sample: PBMCs or T cells enriched from blood (not recorded which). CDR3 protein: CASRWGGTSTGEAFF. The CDR3 nucleotides are TGTGCCAGCAGGTGGGGGGGGACCTCCACTGGTGAAGCTTTCTTT.